These 5 T cell receptor beta chains share one sample of origin, sequenced in a study of cytomegalovirus exposure and HLA in healthy donors. Using immunoSEQ multiplex PCR, the repertoire was profiled, and TCRdb retains in-frame clones only, with some absent. This table has approximately 70,000 clones, 94% appearing once. The sample consisted of PBMCs. All receptors derive from a woman between 18 and 30 years old in good health and CMV-seronegative.

The genes are TRBV6-6 and TRBJ2-7, with 10 bases matching TRBD1. Germline CDR1 and CDR2: MNHNY and SVGAGI (reference sequence). J lost 2 bases, V lost 6 bases, and 7 bases had no gene match. The CDR3 totals 15 residues. The CDR3 spells CASRTGTGATYEQYF. The CDR3 DNA follows: TGTGCCAGCAGAACCGGGACAGGGGCGACCTACGAGCAGTACTTC.

The gene calls are TRBV29-1 and TRBJ2-7; 7 positions match TRBD2. The CDR3 covers 13 residues. Germline assignment: CDR1 SQVTM and CDR2 ANQGSEA. Trimming removed 4 bases from V and 3 bases from J; junction bases left unmatched: 6. DNA of the CDR3: TGCAGCGTTGGGTCAGGGAGGGGCTACGAGCAGTACTTC. This encodes CSVGSGRGYEQYF.

The CDR3 DNA sequence: TGTGCCAGCAGCTTAGGTCCAGGAATGAACACTGAAGCTTTCTTT. Its translation: CASSLGPGMNTEAFF. The gene calls are TRBV11-2 and TRBJ1-1, with D unresolved. Germline lookup yields CDR1 SGHAT and CDR2 FQNNGV. V lost 1 base, J lost 0 bases, and 9 bases lay in between. The length of the CDR3 is 15 residues. The full variable domain, completed using reference TRBV11-2 and TRBJ1-1, is EAGVAQSPRYKIIEKRQSVAFWCNPISGHATLYWYQQILGQGPKLLIQFQNNGVVDDSQLPKDRFSAERLKGVDSTLKIQPAKLEDSAVYLCASSLGPGMNTEAFFGQGTRLTVV.

The chain links TRBV19 to TRBJ2-1; TRBD2 aligns across 10 bases. J gave up 9 bases and V 0 bases, and 17 bases lay outside the gene matches. The CDR3 is made up of 19 amino acids. From germline, CDR1 is LNHDA and CDR2 SQIVND (reference sequence). The DNA of the CDR3 is TGTGCCAGTAGTATAGAACTAGCGGGGATGGGACCGATGTACGGTGAGCAGTTCTTC. It encodes CASSIELAGMGPMYGEQFF.

The chain couples TRBV7-3 to TRBJ2-3, with 7 bases that match TRBD2. This CDR3 is built from 15 residues. Trimming removed 5 bases from V and 5 bases from J; junction bases left unmatched: 10. Germline V gives CDR1 SGHTA, CDR2 FQGTGA. CDR3 sequence: CASSANSRGVDTQYF. CDR3 DNA sequence: TGTGCCAGCAGCGCAAATTCCCGGGGGGTAGATACGCAGTATTTT. The variable domain in full, with the rest retrieved from reference TRBV7-3 and TRBJ2-3, is GAGVSQTPSNKVTEKGKYVELRCDPISGHTALYWYRQSLGQGPEFLIYFQGTGAADDSGLPNDRFFAVRPEGSVSTLKIQRTERGDSAVYLCASSANSRGVDTQYFGPGTRLTVL.